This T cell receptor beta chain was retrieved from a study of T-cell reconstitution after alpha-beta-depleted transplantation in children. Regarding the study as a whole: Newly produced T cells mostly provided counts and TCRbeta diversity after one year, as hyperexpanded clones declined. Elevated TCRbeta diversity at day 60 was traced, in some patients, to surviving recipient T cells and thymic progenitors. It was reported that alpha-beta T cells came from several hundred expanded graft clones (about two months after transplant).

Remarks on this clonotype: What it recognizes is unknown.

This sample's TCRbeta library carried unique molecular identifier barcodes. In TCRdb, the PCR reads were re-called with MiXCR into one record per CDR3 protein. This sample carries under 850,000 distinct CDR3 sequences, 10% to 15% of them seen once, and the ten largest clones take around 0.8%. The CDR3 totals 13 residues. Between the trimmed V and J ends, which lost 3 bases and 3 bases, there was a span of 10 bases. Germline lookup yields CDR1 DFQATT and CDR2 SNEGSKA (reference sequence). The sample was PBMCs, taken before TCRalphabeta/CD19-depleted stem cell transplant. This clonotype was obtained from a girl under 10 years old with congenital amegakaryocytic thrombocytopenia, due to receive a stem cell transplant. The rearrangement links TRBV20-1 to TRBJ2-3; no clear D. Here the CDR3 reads CSASLTITDTQYF. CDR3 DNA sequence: TGCAGTGCTAGCCTCACAATTACAGATACGCAGTATTTT.